Shown below are 31 T cell receptor beta chains from a single sample sequenced in a study of blood T cell repertoires in COVID-19. The repertoire was sequenced with immunoSEQ multiplex PCR; TCRdb's copy has only in-frame clones and lacks some. Here the sample spans a few hundred thousand clones, 90% to 95% being singletons. The specimen sequenced was PBMCs or T cells enriched from blood (not recorded which). The receptor source for this set is a human donor in a cohort exposed to, infected with or recovered from COVID-19 (not recorded which). The donor label of this sample is uncertain.

Only one count was recorded for this clone. The gene calls are TRBV5-6 and TRBJ1-1; maybe TRBD1 (5 bases). The CDR3 is made up of 18 amino acids. Trimming pared 0 bases from V and 4 bases from J, leaving 22 bases between. The germline V gene encodes CDR1 SGHDT and CDR2 YYEEEE. CDR3 nucleotide sequence: TGTGCCAGCAGCTTGGCCAACGACATCCTTAGCAGGGCCACTGAAGCTTTCTTT. Its translation is CASSLANDILSRATEAFF.

The chain recombines TRBV19 with TRBJ2-2, with a weak D call TRBD1 (5 bases). Trimming stripped 1 base from V and 7 bases from J, with 19 bases between. The germline V gene encodes CDR1 LNHDA and CDR2 SQIVND (reference sequence). The CDR3 extends over 17 amino acids. CDR3 nucleotides: TGTGCCAGTAGTATAGGGGTCACACAGGCGCCGGGCGGGGAGCTGTTTTTT. This codes for CASSIGVTQAPGGELFF.

This chain uses TRBV7-6 with TRBJ2-3, with 9 bases matching TRBD1. The germline gives CDR1 SGHVS, CDR2 FNYEAQ. The V gene end was trimmed by 1 base and the J gene end by 1 base; junction bases not matched to a gene: 3. The length of the CDR3 is 16 residues. The CDR3 nucleotides are TGTGCCAGCAGCTTAGGCGACAGGGGGGGCACAGATACGCAGTATTTT. Amino acid sequence: CASSLGDRGGTDTQYF. Together with reference TRBV7-6 and TRBJ2-3, the CDR3 gives the full variable domain: GAGVSQSPRYKVTKRGQDVALRCDPISGHVSLYWYRQALGQGPEFLTYFNYEAQQDKSGLPNDRFSAERPEGSISTLTIQRTEQRDSAMYRCASSLGDRGGTDTQYFGPGTRLTVL.

CDR3 DNA sequence: TGTGCCAGCTCCGGGACAGGGGGTTTGGCTTTCTTT. Translating it yields CASSGTGGLAFF. J is TRBJ1-1 and V is TRBV6-5; TRBD1 aligns across 11 bases. CDR3 length: 12 residues. With V trimmed by 8 bases and J by 11 bases, 7 bases remained unmatched. Germline V gene lookup returns CDR1 MNHEY and CDR2 SVGAGI.

This chain uses TRBV12-3 or TRBV12-4 with TRBJ1-2; 8 positions agree with TRBD1. With 5 bases clipped from V and 8 bases from J, the junction kept 7 bases outside the gene matches. The CDR3 runs 13 residues. The CDR3 reads CASSPGQAMGYTF. DNA for the CDR3: TGTGCCAGCAGTCCGGGACAGGCTATGGGCTACACCTTC.

The V call is TRBV27, the J call TRBJ1-4; TRBD1 matches at 8 bases. V gave up 4 bases and J gave up 8 bases; unmatched junction bases: 9. Per the germline V gene, CDR1 is MNHEY and CDR2 is SMNVEV (reference sequence). CDR3 length equals 15 residues. Here the CDR3 reads CASSSRTGLREKLFF. The CDR3 DNA reads TGTGCCAGCAGTTCCCGGACAGGGCTAAGGGAAAAACTGTTTTTT. Drawing the rest from reference TRBV27 and TRBJ1-4, the complete variable domain is EAQVTQNPRYLITVTGKKLTVTCSQNMNHEYMSWYRQDPGLGLRQIYYSMNVEVTDKGDVPEGYKVSRKEKRNFPLILESPSPNQTSLYFCASSSRTGLREKLFFGSGTQLSVL.

The genes are TRBV4-1 and TRBJ1-2; TRBD1 agrees at 7 bases. This CDR3 spans 14 amino acids. The germline V gene encodes CDR1 MGHRA and CDR2 YSYEKL. Trimming at V came to 4 bases and at J to 4 bases, leaving 6 bases not matched to a gene. CDR3 coding DNA: TGCGCCAGCAGCCCAACAGGGGACGTCTATGGCTACACCTTC. Translating it yields CASSPTGDVYGYTF.

CDR3 amino acids: CASSYSTPSPGELFF. The CDR3 DNA reads as TGTGCCAGCAGTTACTCGACACCTTCACCCGGGGAGCTGTTTTTT. J is TRBJ2-2 and V is TRBV6-5; the D is unclear. V shed 0 bases and J shed 6 bases, with 11 bases lying between them. CDR3 length equals 15 residues. The V gene's germline CDR1 is MNHEY and CDR2 SVGAGI.

The rearrangement links TRBV4-1 to TRBJ1-1; D unclear. V lost 1 base and J 5 bases, leaving 14 bases between the germline ends. Germline V lookup: CDR1 MGHRA, CDR2 YSYEKL. This CDR3 is 15 amino acids long. The CDR3 spells CASSQAVRGGTEAFF. The CDR3 nucleotides read TGCGCCAGCAGCCAAGCCGTAAGAGGAGGTACTGAAGCTTTCTTT.

The genes are TRBV6-5 and TRBJ1-2; 7 nucleotides align to TRBD1. There are 12 residues in the CDR3. Losses at the gene ends were 6 bases for V and 6 bases for J; bases not matched to a gene: 4. Germline V gene lookup returns CDR1 MNHEY and CDR2 SVGAGI. The CDR3 nucleotides read TGTGCCAGCAGCCCCCAGGGGGATGGCTACACCTTC. It yields the protein CASSPQGDGYTF.

The V and J genes are TRBV3-1 (or the pseudogene TRBV3-2) and TRBJ1-2; tentative D call: TRBD1 (5 bases). The germline V gene has CDR1 LGHDT and CDR2 YNNKEL (reference sequence). This CDR3 is 17 amino acids long. The germline V and J ends were trimmed by 0 bases and 8 bases, with 22 bases remaining between them. This chain's CDR3 is CASSQDLSSGGVAGYTF. As DNA, the CDR3 is TGTGCCAGCAGCCAAGATCTATCATCCGGGGGAGTGGCCGGCTACACCTTC.

DNA of the CDR3: TGTGCCACCAGTGACTCCGACTACAGGGGCACTGAAGCTTTCTTT. Amino acid sequence: CATSDSDYRGTEAFF. This chain uses TRBV24-1 with TRBJ1-1; 7 bases are a match to TRBD1. Germline V CDR1 and CDR2: KGHDR, SFDVKD. The V segment lost 4 bases and the J segment 4 bases; nucleotides outside the gene matches: 8. The CDR3 is 15 amino acids.

This rearrangement joins TRBV6-6 to TRBJ1-2; the D is unclear. Germline CDR1 is MNHNY and CDR2 is SVGAGI (reference sequence). V was pared by 0 bases and J by 2 bases, with 13 bases between. The CDR3 runs 16 residues. The CDR3 DNA is TGTGCCAGCAGTTACTCGAAGCGGACGGAGAACTATGGCTACACCTTC. Encoded protein: CASSYSKRTENYGYTF.

The chain combines TRBV6-6 with TRBJ2-2; the D gene is possibly TRBD1 (6 bases). In germline, CDR1 is MNHNY, CDR2 SVGAGI (reference sequence). V was clipped by 7 bases and J by 7 bases, with 13 bases between them. This CDR3 has 13 residues. The CDR3 nucleotides read TGTGCCAGCACCTCAGGGGCGGTCGGGGAGCTGTTTTTT. Encoded protein: CASTSGAVGELFF.

The chain recombines TRBV7-2 with TRBJ1-5, with a weak D call TRBD1 (5 bases). Between the trimmed V and J ends, which lost 4 bases and 3 bases, there was a span of 10 bases. Germline-derived CDR1 and CDR2 are SGHTA and FQGNSA. The CDR3 contains 14 residues. The CDR3 DNA sequence: TGTGCCAGCAGCTCGGACACGTCCAATCAGCCCCAGCATTTT. Protein sequence: CASSSDTSNQPQHF.

For the CDR3, the DNA is TGTGCCACCAGTGAGGCGACAGGGAACTATGGCTACACCTTC. This codes for CATSEATGNYGYTF. The gene calls are TRBV24-1 and TRBJ1-2; 7 bases are shared with TRBD1. Germline values: CDR1 KGHDR, CDR2 SFDVKD. This CDR3 spans 14 amino acids. J gave up 2 bases and V 4 bases, and 3 bases lay outside the gene matches.

V and J are TRBV5-1 and TRBJ1-1, with D tentatively TRBD1 (5 bases). This CDR3 is built from 16 residues. Germline V lookup: CDR1 SGHRS, CDR2 YFSETQ. V lost 5 bases to trimming and J lost 6 bases, with 23 bases between them. CDR3 bases: TGCGCCAGCAGACCCAGGGAATCGTTCATAGGCGCTGAAGCTTTCTTT. It translates to CASRPRESFIGAEAFF.

The genes are TRBV11-2 and TRBJ2-7; 8 nucleotides line up with TRBD2. Germline CDR1 and CDR2: SGHAT and FQNNGV. This CDR3 contains 16 residues. V trimming: 2 bases; J trimming: 0 bases; junction bases outside the gene matches: 6. This chain's CDR3 is CASSLIAGFSSYEQYF. The CDR3 DNA is TGTGCCAGCAGCTTAATAGCGGGGTTTAGCTCCTACGAGCAGTACTTC.

The chain employs TRBV11-2 and TRBJ2-3, with D perhaps TRBD2 (6 bases). Germline values: CDR1 SGHAT, CDR2 FQNNGV. V lost 4 bases and J 2 bases, leaving 19 bases between the germline ends. The CDR3 is made up of 17 amino acids. The CDR3 DNA reads TGTGCCAGCAGCTCTCCTCTCGCGGGGTTATCCACAGATACGCAGTATTTT. It specifies CASSSPLAGLSTDTQYF.

The chain is built from TRBV20-1 and TRBJ2-1; D may be TRBD1 (6 bases). Per the germline V gene, CDR1 is DFQATT and CDR2 is SNEGSKA (reference sequence). The V and J ends lost 3 bases and 6 bases respectively, with 18 bases between them. The CDR3 is 15 amino acids. The DNA for the CDR3 is TGCAGTGCTAGTCCGGACAGTAGAGCGGCCAATGAGCAGTTCTTC. It yields the protein CSASPDSRAANEQFF.

About this clone itself: The sample contains more than one DNA sequence encoding this CDR3. The V and J genes are TRBV18 and TRBJ2-7; 10 positions agree with TRBD1. This CDR3 spans 15 amino acids. The J segment lost 0 bases and the V segment lost 1 base, leaving 0 bases of the junction unmatched. CDR1 KGHSH and CDR2 LQKENI come from the germline V gene. The DNA of the CDR3 is TGTGCCAGCTCACCACGGACAGGGGGCTCCTACGAGCAGTACTTC. Translating gives CASSPRTGGSYEQYF.

The chain carries TRBV18 and TRBJ2-5; 10 bases fit TRBD2. Germline CDR1 is KGHSH and CDR2 is LQKENI. V gave up 3 bases and J gave up 4 bases; unmatched junction bases: 20. The CDR3 totals 20 residues. This CDR3 is CASSPALGAGGLGTRETQYF. Written as DNA, the CDR3 is TGTGCCAGCTCACCCGCCTTGGGAGCGGGGGGGCTGGGGACAAGAGAGACCCAGTACTTC.

J is TRBJ1-1 and V is TRBV19; unclear D gene. CDR3 size: 12 residues. Germline V lookup: CDR1 LNHDA, CDR2 SQIVND (reference sequence). The V gene lost 3 bases and the J gene lost 8 bases, with 10 bases spanning the gap. CDR3 coding DNA: TGTGCCAGTAGTATCGGGAACGGGGAAGCTTTCTTT. Translation gives CASSIGNGEAFF.

In this sample, this clone turned up once. The V call is TRBV9, the J call TRBJ2-7; D gene uncertain. The CDR3 runs to 15 residues. Germline V gives CDR1 SGDLS, CDR2 YYNGEE. Trimming removed 4 bases at V and 5 bases at J, with 19 bases between. This CDR3 reads CASSLSVSLLDEQYF. DNA for the CDR3: TGTGCCAGCAGCCTTTCAGTGTCGTTGTTGGACGAGCAGTACTTC.

There are a few counts of this clone. The chain is built from TRBV30 and TRBJ2-5, with TRBD2 matching 14 bases. The V segment lost 3 bases and the J segment 3 bases; nucleotides outside the gene matches: 3. The CDR3 extends over 15 amino acids. Germline CDR1 reads GTSNPN; CDR2 reads SVGIG (reference sequence). The CDR3 DNA reads as TGTGCCTGGAGGGGGACTAGCGGGGGTAAAGAGACCCAGTACTTC. Its translation is CAWRGTSGGKETQYF.

The V gene is TRBV30, the J gene TRBJ2-2, with TRBD1 as a possible D gene (5 bases). Germline-derived CDR1 and CDR2 are GTSNPN and SVGIG (reference sequence). This CDR3 comprises 13 residues. V lost 2 bases and J 1 base, leaving 5 bases between the germline ends. The CDR3 nucleotides are TGTGCCTGGAGTAGGGGGAACACCGGGGAGCTGTTTTTT. Amino acid sequence: CAWSRGNTGELFF.

V and J are TRBV7-8 and TRBJ2-1, with a tentative D call TRBD1 (6 bases). This CDR3 contains 15 residues. V dropped 6 bases and J dropped 8 bases, with 20 bases sitting between them. In germline, CDR1 is SGHVS, CDR2 FQNEAQ. CDR3 sequence: CASRPRGRAVDEQFF. As DNA, the CDR3 is TGTGCCAGCAGGCCCAGGGGAAGGGCCGTGGATGAGCAGTTCTTC.

The rearrangement joins TRBV9 to TRBJ2-7; maybe TRBD2 (5 bases). Between the trimmed V and J ends, which lost 3 bases and 4 bases, there was a span of 14 bases. Germline assignment: CDR1 SGDLS and CDR2 YYNGEE. This CDR3 region has 14 residues. CDR3 DNA sequence: TGTGCCAGCAGCGCTTACGGAGGTGCATACGAGCAGTACTTC. Protein product: CASSAYGGAYEQYF.

The gene calls are TRBV14 and TRBJ1-1; possible D gene TRBD1, 6 bases. Trimming took 0 bases from V and 5 from J, leaving 10 bases between them. The CDR3 spans 14 residues. CDR1 is SGHDN, CDR2 FVKESK, per germline. CDR3 loop: CASSQEIGTTEAFF. The CDR3, as DNA: TGTGCCAGCAGCCAAGAGATTGGGACAACTGAAGCTTTCTTT.

The chain combines TRBV7-9 with TRBJ1-6; 8 nucleotides match TRBD1. This CDR3 has 14 amino acids. Germline V CDR1 and CDR2: SEHNR, FQNEAQ (reference sequence). The V gene end was trimmed by 5 bases and the J gene end by 7 bases; junction bases not matched to a gene: 4. The CDR3 nucleotides read TGTGCCAGCAGCCGGACAGGGAGAAATTCACCCCTCCACTTT. It codes for CASSRTGRNSPLHF.

This clone was detected once. The CDR3 sequence: CASSGGGTEKLFF. The CDR3 nucleotides are TGCGCCAGCAGTGGGGGGGGAACGGAAAAACTGTTTTTT. The chain uses TRBV10-2 and TRBJ1-4, with D possibly being TRBD1 (5 bases). The CDR3 consists of 13 residues. Germline CDR1 WSHSY, CDR2 SAAADI. The V and J ends lost 4 bases and 8 bases respectively, with 11 bases between them.